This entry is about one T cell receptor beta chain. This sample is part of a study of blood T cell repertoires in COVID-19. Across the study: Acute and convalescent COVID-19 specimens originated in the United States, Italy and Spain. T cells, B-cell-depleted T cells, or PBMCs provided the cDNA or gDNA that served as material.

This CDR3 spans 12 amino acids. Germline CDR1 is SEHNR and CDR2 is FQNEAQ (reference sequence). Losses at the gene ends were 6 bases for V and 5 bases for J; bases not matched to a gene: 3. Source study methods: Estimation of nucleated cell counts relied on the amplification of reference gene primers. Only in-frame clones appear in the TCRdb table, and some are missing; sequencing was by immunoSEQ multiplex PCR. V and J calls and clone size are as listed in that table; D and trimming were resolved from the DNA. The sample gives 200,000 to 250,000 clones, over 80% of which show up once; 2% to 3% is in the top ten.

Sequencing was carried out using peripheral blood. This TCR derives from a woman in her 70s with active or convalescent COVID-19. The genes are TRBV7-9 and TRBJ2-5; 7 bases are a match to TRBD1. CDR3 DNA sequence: TGTGCCAGCAGAGGGGGCCTTGAGACCCAGTACTTC. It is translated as CASRGGLETQYF.